There are many counts of the clone carrying this T cell receptor beta chain. Its antigen is still unknown. Unique molecular identifiers were attached to individual cDNA molecules. One entry per CDR3 protein results from TCRdb running MiXCR on the 5' RACE reads. Here the sample spans about 56,000 distinct CDR3 sequences, approximately 15% being singletons. The data belong to a study of early T cells in non-severe SARS-CoV-2 infection. Across the whole study: Unsorted whole blood bulk RNA was sequenced, with unpaired chains. Study results and limitations: CD4 and private specificities were missed by VDJdb matching, which favored anti-spike CD8 responses.

The CDR3 covers 15 residues. This TCR came from an adult who was a healthcare worker with PCR-confirmed SARS-CoV-2 infection or an uninfected control (not recorded which). The starting material was whole blood, obtained at baseline. The J gene is TRBJ2-5, the V gene TRBV21-1. TRBV21-1 constitutes a pseudogene. CDR3 sequence: CASSPKRTFQETQYF. Here the CDR3 DNA reads TGTGCCAGCAGCCCGAAAAGGACGTTTCAAGAGACCCAGTACTTC.